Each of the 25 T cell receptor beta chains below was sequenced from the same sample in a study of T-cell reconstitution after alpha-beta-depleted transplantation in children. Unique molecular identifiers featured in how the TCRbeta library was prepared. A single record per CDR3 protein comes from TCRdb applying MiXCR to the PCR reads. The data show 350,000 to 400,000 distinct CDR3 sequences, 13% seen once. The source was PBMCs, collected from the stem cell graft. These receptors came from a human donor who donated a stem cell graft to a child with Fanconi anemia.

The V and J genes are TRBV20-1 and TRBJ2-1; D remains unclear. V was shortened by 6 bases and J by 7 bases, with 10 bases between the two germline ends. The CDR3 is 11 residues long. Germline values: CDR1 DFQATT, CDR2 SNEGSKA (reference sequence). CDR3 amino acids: CSAPERNEQFF. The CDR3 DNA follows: TGCAGTGCCCCCGAGAGAAATGAGCAGTTCTTC.

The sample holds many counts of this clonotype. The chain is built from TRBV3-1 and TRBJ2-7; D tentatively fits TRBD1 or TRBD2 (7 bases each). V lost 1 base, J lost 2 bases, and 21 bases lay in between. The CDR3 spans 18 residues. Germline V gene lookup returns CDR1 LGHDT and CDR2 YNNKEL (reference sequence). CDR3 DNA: TGTGCCAGCAGCCAAGCCGACCTTAGCCAGGGGGGGCCCTACGAGCAGTACTTC. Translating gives CASSQADLSQGGPYEQYF.

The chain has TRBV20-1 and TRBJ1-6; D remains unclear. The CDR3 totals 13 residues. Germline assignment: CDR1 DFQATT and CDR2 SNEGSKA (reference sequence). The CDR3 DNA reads TGCAGCCTTCAGCCCGGGCTGAATTCACCCCTCCACTTT. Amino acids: CSLQPGLNSPLHF.

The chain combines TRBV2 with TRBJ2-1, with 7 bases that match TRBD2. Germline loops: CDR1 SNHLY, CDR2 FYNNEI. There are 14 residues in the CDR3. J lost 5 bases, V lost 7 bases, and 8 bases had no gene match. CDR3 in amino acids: CASIAGGGNNEQFF. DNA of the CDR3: TGTGCCAGCATTGCTGGCGGGGGAAACAATGAGCAGTTCTTC. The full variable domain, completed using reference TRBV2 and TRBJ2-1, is EPEVTQTPSHQVTQMGQEVILRCVPISNHLYFYWYRQILGQKVEFLVSFYNNEISEKSEIFDDQFSVERPDGSNFTLKIRSTKLEDSAMYFCASIAGGGNNEQFFGPGTRLTVL.

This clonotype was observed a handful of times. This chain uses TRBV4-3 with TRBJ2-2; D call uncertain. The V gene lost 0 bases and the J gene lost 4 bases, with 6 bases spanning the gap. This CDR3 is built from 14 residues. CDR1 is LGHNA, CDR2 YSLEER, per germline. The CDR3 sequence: CASSQEALTGELFF. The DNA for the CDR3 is TGCGCCAGCAGCCAAGAAGCCCTCACCGGGGAGCTGTTTTTT.

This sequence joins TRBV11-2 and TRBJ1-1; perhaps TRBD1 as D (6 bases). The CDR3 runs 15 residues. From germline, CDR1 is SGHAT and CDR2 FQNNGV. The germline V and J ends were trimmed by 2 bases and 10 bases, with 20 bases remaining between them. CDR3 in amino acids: CASSLRGQSGGRAFF. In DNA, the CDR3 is TGTGCCAGCAGCTTACGGGGGCAGTCCGGCGGGCGAGCTTTCTTT.

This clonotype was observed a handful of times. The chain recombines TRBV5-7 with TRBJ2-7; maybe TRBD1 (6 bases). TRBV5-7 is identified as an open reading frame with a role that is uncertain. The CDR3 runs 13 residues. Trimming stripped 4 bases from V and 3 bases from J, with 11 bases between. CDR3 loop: CASSPDRDYEQYV. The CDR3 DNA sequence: TGTGCCAGCAGCCCGGACAGAGACTACGAGCAGTACGTC.

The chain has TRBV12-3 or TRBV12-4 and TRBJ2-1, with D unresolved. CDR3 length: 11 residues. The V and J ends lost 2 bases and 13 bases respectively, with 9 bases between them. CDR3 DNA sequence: TGTGCCAGCAGTTTAAAGGGCCTCCAGTTCTTC. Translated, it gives CASSLKGLQFF.

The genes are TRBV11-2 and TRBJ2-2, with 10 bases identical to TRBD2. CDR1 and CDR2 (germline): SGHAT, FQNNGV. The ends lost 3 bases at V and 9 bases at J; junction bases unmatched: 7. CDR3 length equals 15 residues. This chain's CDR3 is CASSLGSSGGWELFF. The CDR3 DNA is TGTGCCAGCAGCTTGGGTTCTAGCGGGGGATGGGAGCTGTTTTTT.

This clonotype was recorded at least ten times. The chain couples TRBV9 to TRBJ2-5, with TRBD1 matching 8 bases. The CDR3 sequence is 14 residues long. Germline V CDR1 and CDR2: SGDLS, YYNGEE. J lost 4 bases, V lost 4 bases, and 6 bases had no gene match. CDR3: CASSLGQAGETQYF. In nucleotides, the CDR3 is TGTGCCAGCAGCTTGGGACAGGCGGGAGAGACCCAGTACTTC. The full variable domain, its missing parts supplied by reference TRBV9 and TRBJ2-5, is DSGVTQTPKHLITATGQRVTLRCSPRSGDLSVYWYQQSLDQGLQFLIQYYNGEERAKGNILERFSAQQFPDLHSELNLSSLELGDSALYFCASSLGQAGETQYFGPGTRLLVL.

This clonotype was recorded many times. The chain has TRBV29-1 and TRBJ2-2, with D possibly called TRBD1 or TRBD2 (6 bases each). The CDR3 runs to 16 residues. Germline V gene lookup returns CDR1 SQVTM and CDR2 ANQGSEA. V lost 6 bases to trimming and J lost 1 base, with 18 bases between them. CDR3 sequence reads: CSVGGFLDGNTGELFF. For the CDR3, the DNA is TGCAGCGTGGGGGGCTTCCTCGACGGGAACACCGGGGAGCTGTTTTTT.

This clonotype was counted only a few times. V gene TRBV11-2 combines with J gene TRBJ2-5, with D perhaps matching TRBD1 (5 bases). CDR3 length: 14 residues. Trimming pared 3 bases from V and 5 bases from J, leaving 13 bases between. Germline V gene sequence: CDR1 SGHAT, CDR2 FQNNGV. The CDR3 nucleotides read TGTGCCAGCAGCTTCATATGGCAGGGTGAGACCCAGTACTTC. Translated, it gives CASSFIWQGETQYF.

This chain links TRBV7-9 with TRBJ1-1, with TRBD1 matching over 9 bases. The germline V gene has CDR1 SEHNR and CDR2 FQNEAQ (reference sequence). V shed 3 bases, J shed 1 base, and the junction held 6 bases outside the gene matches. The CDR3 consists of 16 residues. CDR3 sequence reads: CASSFAGTGPNTEAFF. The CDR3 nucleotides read TGTGCCAGCAGCTTTGCCGGGACAGGGCCGAACACTGAAGCTTTCTTT.

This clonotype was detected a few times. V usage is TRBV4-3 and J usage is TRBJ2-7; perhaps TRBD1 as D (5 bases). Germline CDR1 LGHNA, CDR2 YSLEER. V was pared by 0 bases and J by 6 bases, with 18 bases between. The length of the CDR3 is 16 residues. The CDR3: CASSQDWGSLVSEQYF. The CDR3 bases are TGCGCCAGCAGCCAAGATTGGGGCAGTCTGGTCTCCGAGCAGTACTTC.

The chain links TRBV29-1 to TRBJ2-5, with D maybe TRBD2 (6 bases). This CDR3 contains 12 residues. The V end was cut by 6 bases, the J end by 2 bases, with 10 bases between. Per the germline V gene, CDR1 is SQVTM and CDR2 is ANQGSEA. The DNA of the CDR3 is TGCAGCGTGCGGGGCCCTCAAGAGACCCAGTACTTC. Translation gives CSVRGPQETQYF.

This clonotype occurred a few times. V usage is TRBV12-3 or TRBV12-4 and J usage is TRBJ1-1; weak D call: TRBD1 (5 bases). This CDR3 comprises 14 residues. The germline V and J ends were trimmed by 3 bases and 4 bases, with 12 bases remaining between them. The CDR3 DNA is TGTGCCAGCAGTTTGGGGCTCGCGGGCACTGAAGCTTTCTTT. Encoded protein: CASSLGLAGTEAFF.

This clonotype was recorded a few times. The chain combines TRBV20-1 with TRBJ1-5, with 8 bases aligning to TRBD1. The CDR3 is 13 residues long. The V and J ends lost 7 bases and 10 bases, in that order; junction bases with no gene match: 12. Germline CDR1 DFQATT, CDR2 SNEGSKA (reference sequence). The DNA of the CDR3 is TGCAGTGTAGTACAGGGGGTGGATGAACCCCAGCATTTT. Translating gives CSVVQGVDEPQHF.

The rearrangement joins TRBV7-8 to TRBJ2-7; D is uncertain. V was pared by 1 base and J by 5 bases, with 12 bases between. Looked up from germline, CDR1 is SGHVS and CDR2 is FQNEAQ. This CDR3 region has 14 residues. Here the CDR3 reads CASSLVSPAHEQYF. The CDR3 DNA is TGTGCCAGCAGCTTAGTATCGCCAGCCCACGAGCAGTACTTC.

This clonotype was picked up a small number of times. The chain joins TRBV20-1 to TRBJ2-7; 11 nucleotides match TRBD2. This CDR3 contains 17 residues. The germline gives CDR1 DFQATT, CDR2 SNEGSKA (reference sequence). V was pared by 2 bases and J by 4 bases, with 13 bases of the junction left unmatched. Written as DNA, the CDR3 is TGCAGTGCTAGACACCCGACTAGCGGGGACCCCGGTTACGAGCAGTACGTC. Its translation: CSARHPTSGDPGYEQYV.

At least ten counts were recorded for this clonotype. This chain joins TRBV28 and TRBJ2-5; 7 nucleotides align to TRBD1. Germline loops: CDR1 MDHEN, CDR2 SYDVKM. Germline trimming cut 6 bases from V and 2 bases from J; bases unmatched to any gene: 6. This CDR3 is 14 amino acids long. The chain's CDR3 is CASSLTGNQETQYF. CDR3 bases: TGTGCCAGCAGCTTGACAGGGAATCAAGAGACCCAGTACTTC.

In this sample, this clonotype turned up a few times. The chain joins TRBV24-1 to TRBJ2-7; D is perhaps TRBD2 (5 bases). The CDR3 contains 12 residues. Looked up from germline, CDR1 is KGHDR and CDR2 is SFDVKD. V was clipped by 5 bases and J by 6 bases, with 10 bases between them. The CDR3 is CATSGVEGEQYF. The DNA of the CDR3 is TGTGCCACCAGTGGGGTCGAGGGCGAGCAGTACTTC.

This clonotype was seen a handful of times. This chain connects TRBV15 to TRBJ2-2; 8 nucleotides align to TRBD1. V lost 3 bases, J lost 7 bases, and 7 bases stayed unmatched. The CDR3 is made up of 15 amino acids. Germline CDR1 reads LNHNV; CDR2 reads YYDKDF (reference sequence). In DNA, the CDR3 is TGTGCCACCAGCAGTCGGACAGGGTCGATCGGGGAGCTGTTTTTT. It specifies CATSSRTGSIGELFF.

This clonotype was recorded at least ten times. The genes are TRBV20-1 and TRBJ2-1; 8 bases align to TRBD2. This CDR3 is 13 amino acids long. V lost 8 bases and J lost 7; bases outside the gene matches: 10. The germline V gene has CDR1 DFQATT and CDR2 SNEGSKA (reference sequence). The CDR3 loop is CSSLGLDENEQFF. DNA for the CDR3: TGCAGTTCTCTGGGACTAGATGAAAATGAGCAGTTCTTC.

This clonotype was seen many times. The CDR3: CASSSLDNQPQHF. Here the CDR3 DNA reads TGTGCCAGCTCGTCCCTTGACAATCAGCCCCAGCATTTT. The chain is built from TRBV18 and TRBJ1-5; D is ambiguous. The CDR3 covers 13 residues. The germline V and J ends were trimmed by 6 bases and 3 bases, with 9 bases remaining between them. Germline V gives CDR1 KGHSH, CDR2 LQKENI.

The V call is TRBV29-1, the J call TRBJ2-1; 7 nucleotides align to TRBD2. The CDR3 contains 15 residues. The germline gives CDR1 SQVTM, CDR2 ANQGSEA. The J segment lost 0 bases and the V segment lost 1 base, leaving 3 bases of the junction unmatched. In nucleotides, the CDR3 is TGCAGCGTTGAAGGGCGGGGGAGCTCCTACAATGAGCAGTTCTTC. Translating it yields CSVEGRGSSYNEQFF.